The text below deals with one T cell receptor (beta chain). Its antigen is currently not known. HCMV-specific IgG was detected in serum with a commercial ELISA kit to determine HCMV serostatus. Peripheral blood mononuclear cells were isolated from blood by Ficoll density gradient centrifugation. This specimen comes from a study of T cells expressing NK-cell markers (dated by TCRdb to about 2020). For context, the study as a whole: Roughly 8 donors provided sorted CD3+CD56+NKG2C+, CD3+CD56+NKG2C- and CD3+CD56-NKG2C+ T-cell subsets, whose TCR beta-chain repertoires were profiled. Seven of the eight sequenced donors were HCMV-seropositive and one was HCMV-seronegative. All eight donors whose samples were sequenced were randomly selected healthy volunteers, three of them men and five women. Libraries were sequenced as 2 x 150 bp reads on Illumina HiSeq 2000/2500, MiSeq or NextSeq.

The sequencer was an Illumina HiSeq 2000. TCR beta cDNA libraries were made by 5'RACE template switching that added a universal primer site and unique molecular identifiers. cDNA synthesis was primed from the TCR beta constant segment, followed by two successive PCR amplification steps. In the original analysis: Reads were demultiplexed and grouped by UMI with MIGEC, and clonotypes were assembled and quantified with MiTCR. To exclude erroneous sequences, any TCR cDNA sequence not supported by at least two reads was discarded. Downstream repertoire analysis used the tcR package, and clonotypes were matched across fractions by CDR3 nucleotide sequence plus V segment. Antigen specificity was annotated against VDJdb with VDJmatch, allowing one amino acid substitution in CDR3. TCRdb reanalyzed the reads, keeping one entry per CDR3 protein sequence and omitting DNA. What appears here as the V and J calls and clone size reflects TCRdb's work, not the paper's. The sample's table covers some 120,000 distinct CDR3 sequences. The top ten constitute approximately 17% of the sample.

The investigation overall reported the following: Those dominant clonotypes were again the most abundant among CD3+CD56-NKG2C+ cells in four donors, at roughly 25-65%. Whether the expanded NKG2C-expressing T cell clones were specific for HCMV antigens was left unclear. In roughly six donors, the dominant CD3+CD56+NKG2C+ clonotypes ranked among the top 10 CD8+ clonotypes, making up roughly 1.0-7.0% of CD8+ T cells.

The cysteine opens and the phenylalanine closes a CDR3 of 16 amino acids. The record lacks a DNA sequence. For CDR1 and CDR2, the germline V gene lists MNHEY and SVGAGI. This TCR was sampled from a woman between 18 and 70 years old in good health. Recombination joined TRBV6-5 with TRBJ2-2; checking the TCRdb D call of TRBD1 is not possible without DNA. Sequenced material: blood T cells: a sorted CD56 or NKG2C T cell subset, CD4+ or CD8+ T cells, or bulk PBMC T cells (not recorded which). The CDR3 sequence is CASSYGRQPNTGELFF.